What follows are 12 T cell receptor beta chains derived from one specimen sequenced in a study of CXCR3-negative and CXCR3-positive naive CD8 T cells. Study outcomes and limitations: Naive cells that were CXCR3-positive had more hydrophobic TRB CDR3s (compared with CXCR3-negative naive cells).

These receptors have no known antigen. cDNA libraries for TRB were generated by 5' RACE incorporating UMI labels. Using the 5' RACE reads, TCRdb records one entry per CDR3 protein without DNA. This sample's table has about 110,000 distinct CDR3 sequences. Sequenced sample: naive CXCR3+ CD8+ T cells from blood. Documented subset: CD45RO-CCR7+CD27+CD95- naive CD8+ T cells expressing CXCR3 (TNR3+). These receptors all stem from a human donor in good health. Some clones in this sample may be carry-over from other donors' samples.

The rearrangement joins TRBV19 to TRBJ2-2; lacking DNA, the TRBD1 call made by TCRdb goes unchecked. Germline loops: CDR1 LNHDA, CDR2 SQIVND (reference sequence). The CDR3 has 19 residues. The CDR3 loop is CASSPPTGVIPSNTGELFF. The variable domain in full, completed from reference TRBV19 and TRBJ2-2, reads DGGITQSPKYLFRKEGQNVTLSCEQNLNHDAMYWYRQDPGQGLRLIYYSQIVNDFQKGDIAEGYSVSREKKESFPLTVTSAQKNPTAFYLCASSPPTGVIPSNTGELFFGEGSRLTVL.

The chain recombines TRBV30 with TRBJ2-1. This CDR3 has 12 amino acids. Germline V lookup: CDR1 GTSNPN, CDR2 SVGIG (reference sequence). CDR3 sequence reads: CAWSAGSNEQFF.

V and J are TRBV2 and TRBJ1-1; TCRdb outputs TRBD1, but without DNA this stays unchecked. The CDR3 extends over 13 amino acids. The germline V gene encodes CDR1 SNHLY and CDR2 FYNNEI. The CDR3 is CASKQGANTEAFF.

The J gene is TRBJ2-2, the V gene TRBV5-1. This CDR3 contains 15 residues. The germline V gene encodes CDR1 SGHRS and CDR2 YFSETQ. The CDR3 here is CASSLLGTSTGELFF.

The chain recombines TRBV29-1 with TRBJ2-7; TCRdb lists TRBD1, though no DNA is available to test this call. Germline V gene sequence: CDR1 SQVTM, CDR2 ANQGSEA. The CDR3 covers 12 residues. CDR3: CSVDDRGGEQYF.

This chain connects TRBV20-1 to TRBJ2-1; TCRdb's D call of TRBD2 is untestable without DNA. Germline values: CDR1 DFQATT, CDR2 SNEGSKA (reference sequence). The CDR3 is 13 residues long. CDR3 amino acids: CSARSRTRFEQFF.

The CDR3 spells CASSLDGLAGGTDTQYF. V is TRBV11-2 and J is TRBJ2-3; absent DNA, TCRdb's TRBD2 call cannot be checked. CDR1 is SGHAT, CDR2 FQNNGV, per germline. The CDR3 extends over 17 amino acids.

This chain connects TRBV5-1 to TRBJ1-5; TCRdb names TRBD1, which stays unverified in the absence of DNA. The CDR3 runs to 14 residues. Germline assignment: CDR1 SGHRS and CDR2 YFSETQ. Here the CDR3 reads CASSFSGGEQPQHF.

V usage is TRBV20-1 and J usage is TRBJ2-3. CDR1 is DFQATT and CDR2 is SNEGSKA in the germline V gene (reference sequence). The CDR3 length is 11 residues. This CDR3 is CSARSADTQYF.

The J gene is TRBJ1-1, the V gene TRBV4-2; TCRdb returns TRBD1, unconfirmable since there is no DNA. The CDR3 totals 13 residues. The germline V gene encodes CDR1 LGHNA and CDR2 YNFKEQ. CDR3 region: CASSSPGDGEAFF.

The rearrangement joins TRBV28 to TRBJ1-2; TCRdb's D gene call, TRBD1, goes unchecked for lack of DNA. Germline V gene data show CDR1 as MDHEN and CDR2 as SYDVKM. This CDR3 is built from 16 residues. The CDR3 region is CASSLWGDEGDYGYTF.

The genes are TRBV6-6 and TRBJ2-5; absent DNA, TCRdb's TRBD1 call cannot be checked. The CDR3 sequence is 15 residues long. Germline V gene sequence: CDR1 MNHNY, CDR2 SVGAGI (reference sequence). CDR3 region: CASSYGRGREETQYF.